What follows are 5 T cell receptor beta chains derived from one specimen sequenced in a study of blood T cells in healthy people across ages. Together with a sample-barcoded 5' primer, a J-beta primer mix was included in a second PCR lasting about 6 to 11 cycles. TCRdb redid the calling of the 5' RACE reads with MiXCR, one entry per CDR3 protein. The sample has approximately 810,000 distinct CDR3 sequences; under 35% are singletons. Sequenced sample: blood. Source of these receptors: a woman of 80 years or more in good health.

The chain uses TRBV9 and TRBJ2-2; 9 nucleotides agree with TRBD1. Looked up from germline, CDR1 is SGDLS and CDR2 is YYNGEE. V lost 6 bases and J lost 0; bases outside the gene matches: 6. This CDR3 has 16 amino acids. CDR3 bases: TGTGCCAGCAACGCCTGGACAGGGGCGAACACCGGGGAGCTGTTTTTT. Translated: CASNAWTGANTGELFF. The full variable domain, its missing parts supplied by reference TRBV9 and TRBJ2-2, is DSGVTQTPKHLITATGQRVTLRCSPRSGDLSVYWYQQSLDQGLQFLIQYYNGEERAKGNILERFSAQQFPDLHSELNLSSLELGDSALYFCASNAWTGANTGELFFGEGSRLTVL.

As to this clonotype: This may stem from a read error, because a much larger clone lies one nucleotide away. The genes are TRBV29-1 and TRBJ1-2, with a weak D call TRBD1 (6 bases). This CDR3 contains 13 residues. Trimming left V 3 bases short and J 5 bases short, with 13 bases between. The germline V gene encodes CDR1 SQVTM and CDR2 ANQGSEA. CDR3 bases: TGCAGCGTTGAGCGAGGGGGTCTGTATGGCTACACCTTC. Amino acid sequence: CSVERGGLYGYTF.

V gene TRBV20-1 combines with J gene TRBJ2-5, with 8 nucleotides matching TRBD2. The J call could be wrong; TRBJ2-7 is a better fit for the DNA end. Germline loops: CDR1 DFQATT, CDR2 SNEGSKA (reference sequence). This CDR3 region has 16 residues. CDR3 sequence (DNA): TGCAGTGCTAGGTCTGTGTCCGGGCGGGAGGTAGGCGAGCAGTACTTC. Encoded protein: CSARSVSGREVGEQYF.

The CDR3 nucleotides are TGCAGTGCTAGAGATGAAGGGCAACACACCTACGAGCAGTACTTC. Amino acids: CSARDEGQHTYEQYF. The chain combines TRBV20-1 with TRBJ2-7, with D hard to call. Trimming left V 0 bases short and J 2 bases short, with 14 bases between. This CDR3 spans 15 amino acids. Germline assignment: CDR1 DFQATT and CDR2 SNEGSKA (reference sequence).

About this clonotype itself: A much larger clone is a single base away; this may be a read error. The rearrangement uses TRBV7-9 and TRBJ2-7, with D maybe TRBD1 (8 bases). The CDR3 consists of 11 residues. V was clipped by 11 bases and J by 7 bases, with 15 bases between them. CDR1 and CDR2 from the germline V gene are SEHNR and FQNEAQ (reference sequence). CDR3 sequence (DNA): TGTGCCGAACAGGGGGAGGGTGAGCAGTACTTC. Residues: CAEQGEGEQYF.